This TCR beta chain came from a study of cytomegalovirus exposure and HLA in healthy donors. The study, taken as a whole, reports: The CMV antigen specificity of a few CMV-associated chains was confirmed through in vitro analysis. Subsequent analysis of the roughly 120 validation repertoires found a tendency for first-cohort TCR clusters to co-occur. Cytomegalovirus status, reportedly, was diagnosed with high specificity and sensitivity by the classifier.

Donors came from a validation cohort of 90 to 150 subjects, distinct from the first 666-subject cohort. The CDR3 runs to 14 residues. In germline, CDR1 is SQVTM, CDR2 ANQGSEA. Between the trimmed V and J ends, which lost 4 bases and 8 bases, there was a span of 20 bases. Sequenced by immunoSEQ multiplex PCR; TCRdb stores in-frame clones only, minus some. The sample carries about 130,000 clones, 89% recorded once. To note about this clone: Its specificity is unknown.

The specimen sequenced was PBMCs. The V gene is TRBV29-1, the J gene TRBJ1-2; D ambiguous. The receptor was isolated from a woman under 30 in good health and CMV-seronegative. The CDR3 sequence is CSVGFGTTSGGYTF. Here the CDR3 DNA reads TGCAGCGTTGGTTTTGGCACAACCTCGGGAGGCTACACCTTC.